A single T cell receptor (beta chain) is shown here with its context. No antigen is known for it. Some clones are missing from TCRdb's copy, which holds only in-frame ones; the method was immunoSEQ multiplex PCR. The sample yields about 78,000 clones, roughly nine tenths seen once. V lost 4 bases and J 0 bases, leaving 12 bases between the germline ends. CDR3 length equals 15 residues. Germline assignment: CDR1 SGHTS and CDR2 YDEGEE. These data belong to a study of radiation and T cells in renal cell carcinoma. Findings of the study overall: Top tumor clonotypes rose in blood 2 weeks post-radiation, then contracted.

The time point: blood 4 weeks post-SBRT, at nephrectomy. Treatment of the sample: 15 Gy SBRT to primary tumor, nephrectomy 4 weeks later. The rearrangement joins TRBV5-8 to TRBJ2-3; perhaps TRBD1 as D (5 bases). The TCR was taken from a woman aged 70-85 years with renal cell carcinoma. Material: blood, obtained from a patient whose treatment included radiotherapy and nephrectomy. The DNA for the CDR3 is TGTGCCAGCAGCCCAGGGCTACTTAGCACAGATACGCAGTATTTT. Translated: CASSPGLLSTDTQYF.